A selection of T cell receptor beta chains follows, all from one sample in a study of cytomegalovirus exposure and HLA in healthy donors. Assay: immunoSEQ multiplex PCR; the TCRdb copy retains only in-frame clones and omits some. The table records about 110,000 clones, about 16% of them present only once. Sequencing was carried out using PBMCs. Receptor source: a woman in her late teens or twenties in good health and CMV-seronegative. CDR3s include the opening cysteine and the closing phenylalanine or tryptophan. A D gene is named only where the DNA matches it firmly. Clone size is given for some rows only: seen once, a few or many times, or a class if the clone is expanded.

TRBD1,TRBV29-1,NA,TRBJ1-3,CSVLKDRAGNTIYF,TGCAGCGTACTTAAGGACAGGGCCGGAAACACCATATATTTT
NA,TRBV29-1,NA,TRBJ2-1,CSVVGGLSSYNEQFF,TGCAGCGTTGTGGGGGGATTAAGCTCCTACAATGAGCAGTTCTTC
TRBD1,TRBV6-5,few,TRBJ2-7,CASSSTGTGGGEQYF,TGTGCCAGCAGTTCAACCGGGACAGGAGGAGGCGAGCAGTACTTC
NA,TRBV28,once,TRBJ2-7,CASSLAVSYEQYF,TGTGCCAGCAGTTTGGCGGTCAGCTACGAGCAGTACTTC
TRBD2,TRBV5-1,few,TRBJ2-5,CASTPRTGGGETQYF,TGCGCCAGCACCCCGAGGACGGGGGGGGGCGAGACCCAGTACTTC
NA,TRBV2,NA,TRBJ1-4,CASSEGAGYEKLFF,TGTGCCAGCAGTGAAGGGGCAGGGTACGAAAAACTGTTTTTT
TRBD2,TRBV5-1,NA,TRBJ2-5,CASSRGLAERETQYF,TGCGCCAGCAGCCGGGGACTAGCGGAGAGGGAGACCCAGTACTTC
TRBD1,TRBV30,NA,TRBJ1-1,CAWIGGAEAFF,TGTGCCTGGATAGGGGGCGCTGAAGCTTTCTTT
TRBD1,TRBV7-2,few,TRBJ2-7,CASRRPGQGSYEQYF,TGTGCCAGCAGGCGGCCGGGACAGGGCTCCTACGAGCAGTACTTC
NA,TRBV5-1,NA,TRBJ2-5,CASSLPAGLGSGETQYF,TGCGCCAGCAGCCTCCCGGCGGGGCTAGGTTCGGGAGAGACCCAGTACTTC
TRBD2,TRBV9,NA,TRBJ2-3,CASSSGTSGSTDTQYF,TGTGCCAGCAGCTCCGGGACTAGCGGGAGCACAGATACGCAGTATTTT
TRBD1,TRBV7-8,NA,TRBJ1-4,CASSLVRDRPTNEKLFF,TGTGCCAGCAGCTTAGTCCGGGACAGGCCTACTAATGAAAAACTGTTTTTT
TRBD2,TRBV15,many,TRBJ2-7,CATSSPGLREYEQYF,TGTGCCACCTCTTCTCCGGGACTAAGGGAATACGAGCAGTACTTC
NA,TRBV11-2,few,TRBJ2-2,CASSFYHRRTGELFF,TGTGCCAGCAGCTTCTACCACCGGCGGACCGGGGAGCTGTTTTTT
NA,TRBV9,few,TRBJ2-3,CASSGDRLGTDTQYF,TGTGCCAGCAGCGGCGACCGTCTAGGTACAGATACGCAGTATTTT
NA,TRBV5-1,many,TRBJ2-7,CASSLVGTPSYEQYF,TGCGCCAGCAGCTTGGTGGGGACACCGTCCTACGAGCAGTACTTC
NA,TRBV21-1,few,TRBJ1-6,CASSTYNRGHSSSYNSPLHF,TGTGCCAGCAGCACCTACAACAGGGGGCATTCGAGCTCCTATAATTCACCCCTCCACTTT
TRBD1,TRBV6-5,NA,TRBJ1-6,CASSPGTGVPTPLHF,TGTGCCAGCAGTCCCGGGACAGGGGTTCCGACACCCCTCCACTTT
NA,TRBV29-1,few,TRBJ1-1,CSVSGALGAFF,TGCAGCGTCTCAGGGGCGCTGGGGGCTTTCTTT
TRBD1,TRBV9,few,TRBJ1-2,CASSPRQGASTNYGYTF,TGTGCCAGCAGCCCTAGACAGGGGGCCTCTACTAACTATGGCTACACCTTC
TRBD1,TRBV5-1,NA,TRBJ2-3,CASSPVGTGAGYSTDTQYF,TGCGCCAGCAGCCCCGTAGGGACAGGGGCGGGATATAGCACAGATACGCAGTATTTT
NA,TRBV5-4,NA,TRBJ2-7,CASKGGGAYEQYF,TGTGCCAGCAAGGGGGGGGGAGCCTACGAGCAGTACTTC
TRBD2,TRBV5-1,NA,TRBJ2-7,CASSLGLAVSYEQYF,TGCGCCAGCAGCTTGGGACTAGCGGTCTCCTACGAGCAGTACTTC
NA,TRBV5-4,NA,TRBJ2-5,CASSWGDKETQYF,TGTGCCAGCAGCTGGGGGGATAAAGAGACCCAGTACTTC
TRBD1,TRBV28,NA,TRBJ2-4,CASSLGRGGTWENIQYF,TGTGCCAGCAGTTTAGGAAGAGGGGGCACTTGGGAAAACATTCAGTACTTC
TRBD1,TRBV9,NA,TRBJ1-2,CASSVTGGAGGYTF,TGTGCCAGCAGCGTGACAGGGGGCGCAGGGGGCTACACCTTC
NA,TRBV5-1,NA,TRBJ1-2,CASSLGQDYGYTF,TGCGCCAGCAGCTTGGGACAGGACTATGGCTACACCTTC
NA,TRBV6-5,once,TRBJ1-6,CASSSYGNYNSPLHF,TGTGCCAGCAGTTCATACGGGAACTATAATTCACCCCTCCACTTT
NA,TRBV25-1,many,TRBJ2-7,CASSSPGQGRGQYF,TGTGCCAGCAGTTCCCCGGGACAAGGGAGAGGGCAGTACTTC
TRBD1,TRBV6-5,few,TRBJ1-1,CASSLDRAGTEAFF,TGTGCCAGCAGCTTGGACAGGGCCGGGACTGAAGCTTTCTTT
TRBD1,TRBV5-4,NA,TRBJ2-7,CASSTPGQAGQYF,TGTGCCAGCAGCACACCGGGACAGGCAGGGCAGTACTTC
TRBD2,TRBV2,NA,TRBJ2-7,CASSTQAGNAYEQYF,TGTGCCAGCAGTACCCAAGCGGGGAATGCCTACGAGCAGTACTTC
NA,TRBV6-1,few,TRBJ2-1,CASSEALRELDEQFF,TGTGCCAGCAGTGAAGCGCTCCGGGAATTGGATGAGCAGTTCTTC